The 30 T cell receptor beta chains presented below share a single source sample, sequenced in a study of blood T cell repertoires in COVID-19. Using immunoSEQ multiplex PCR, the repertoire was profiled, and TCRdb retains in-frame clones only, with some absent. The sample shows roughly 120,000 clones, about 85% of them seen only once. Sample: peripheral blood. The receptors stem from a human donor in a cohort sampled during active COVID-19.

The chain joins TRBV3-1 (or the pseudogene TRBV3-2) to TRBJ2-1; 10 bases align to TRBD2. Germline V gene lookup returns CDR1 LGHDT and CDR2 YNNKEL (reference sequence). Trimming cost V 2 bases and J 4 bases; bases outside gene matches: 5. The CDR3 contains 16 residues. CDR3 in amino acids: CASSQQLAGLYNEQFF. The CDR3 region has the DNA TGTGCCAGCAGCCAACAACTAGCGGGATTATACAATGAGCAGTTCTTC.

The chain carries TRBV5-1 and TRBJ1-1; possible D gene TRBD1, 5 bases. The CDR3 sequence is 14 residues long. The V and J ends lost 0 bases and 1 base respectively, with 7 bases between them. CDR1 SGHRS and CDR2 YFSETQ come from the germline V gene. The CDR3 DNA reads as TGCGCCAGCAGCTTGGCAGGGCCGAACACTGAAGCTTTCTTT. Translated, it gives CASSLAGPNTEAFF.

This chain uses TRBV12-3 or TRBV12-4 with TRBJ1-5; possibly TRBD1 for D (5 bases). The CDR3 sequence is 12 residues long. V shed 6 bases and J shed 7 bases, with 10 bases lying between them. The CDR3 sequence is CASSRQRQPQHF. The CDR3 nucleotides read TGTGCCAGCAGCCGACAGCGACAGCCCCAGCATTTT.

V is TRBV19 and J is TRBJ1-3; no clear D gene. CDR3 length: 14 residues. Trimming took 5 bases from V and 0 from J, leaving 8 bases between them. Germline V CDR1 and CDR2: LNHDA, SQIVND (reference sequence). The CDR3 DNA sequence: TGTGCCAGTAGTCCGGGATTCTCTGGAAACACCATATATTTT. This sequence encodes CASSPGFSGNTIYF.

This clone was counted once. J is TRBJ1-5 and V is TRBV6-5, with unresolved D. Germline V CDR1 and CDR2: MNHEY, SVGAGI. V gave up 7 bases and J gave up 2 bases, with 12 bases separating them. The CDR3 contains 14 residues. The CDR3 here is CASIGDTGNQPQHF. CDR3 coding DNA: TGTGCCAGCATAGGCGACACCGGCAATCAGCCCCAGCATTTT.

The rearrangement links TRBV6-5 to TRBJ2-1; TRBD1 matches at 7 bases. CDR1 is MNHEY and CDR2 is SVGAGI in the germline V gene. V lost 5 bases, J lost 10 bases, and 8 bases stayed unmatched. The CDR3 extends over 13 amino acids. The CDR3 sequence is CASSRTGRLEQFF. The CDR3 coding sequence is TGTGCCAGCAGTAGGACAGGCCGTTTGGAGCAGTTCTTC.

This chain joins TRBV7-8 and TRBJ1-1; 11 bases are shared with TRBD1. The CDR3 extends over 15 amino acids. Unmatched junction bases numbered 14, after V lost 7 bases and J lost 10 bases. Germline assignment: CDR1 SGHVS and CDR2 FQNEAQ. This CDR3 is CASNGQGASIEGAFF. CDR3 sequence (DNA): TGTGCCAGCAACGGACAGGGGGCTTCGATTGAGGGAGCTTTCTTT.

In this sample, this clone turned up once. The CDR3 coding sequence is TGTGCCAGCAGCACCCCCAGGGGAGACTATGGCTACACCTTC. This codes for CASSTPRGDYGYTF. This rearrangement joins TRBV11-2 to TRBJ1-2; tentative D call: TRBD1 (6 bases). The CDR3 contains 14 residues. Germline values: CDR1 SGHAT, CDR2 FQNNGV. Trimming shortened V by 5 bases and J by 3 bases, and 13 bases separated the two germline ends. The full variable domain, its missing parts supplied by reference TRBV11-2 and TRBJ1-2, is EAGVAQSPRYKIIEKRQSVAFWCNPISGHATLYWYQQILGQGPKLLIQFQNNGVVDDSQLPKDRFSAERLKGVDSTLKIQPAKLEDSAVYLCASSTPRGDYGYTFGSGTRLTVV.

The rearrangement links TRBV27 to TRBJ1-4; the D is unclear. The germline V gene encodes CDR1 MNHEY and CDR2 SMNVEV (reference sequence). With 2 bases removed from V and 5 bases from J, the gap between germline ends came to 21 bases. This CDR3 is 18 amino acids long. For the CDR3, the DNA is TGTGCCAGCAGTTTAACCGCCGCTATGAACCTGGGCAATGAAAAACTGTTTTTT. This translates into CASSLTAAMNLGNEKLFF.

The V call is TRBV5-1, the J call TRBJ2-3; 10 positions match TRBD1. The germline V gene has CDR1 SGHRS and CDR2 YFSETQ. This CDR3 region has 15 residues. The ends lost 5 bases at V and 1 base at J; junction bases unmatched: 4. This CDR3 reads CASRSGTGGTDTQYF. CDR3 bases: TGCGCCAGCAGATCCGGGACAGGGGGCACAGATACGCAGTATTTT.

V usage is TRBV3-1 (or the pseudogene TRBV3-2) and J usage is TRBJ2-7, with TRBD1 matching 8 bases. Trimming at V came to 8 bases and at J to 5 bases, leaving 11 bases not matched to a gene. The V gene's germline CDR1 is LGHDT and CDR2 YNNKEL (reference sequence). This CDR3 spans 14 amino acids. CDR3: CASGLGTGGHEQYF. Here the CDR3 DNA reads TGTGCCAGCGGGCTCGGGACAGGAGGCCACGAGCAGTACTTC.

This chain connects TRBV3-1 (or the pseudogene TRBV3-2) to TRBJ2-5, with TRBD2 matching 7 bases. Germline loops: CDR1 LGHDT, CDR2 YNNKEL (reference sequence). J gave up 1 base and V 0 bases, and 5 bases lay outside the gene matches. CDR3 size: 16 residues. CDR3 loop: CASSQDPTSAQETQYF. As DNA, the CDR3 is TGTGCCAGCAGCCAAGATCCCACTAGCGCCCAAGAGACCCAGTACTTC.

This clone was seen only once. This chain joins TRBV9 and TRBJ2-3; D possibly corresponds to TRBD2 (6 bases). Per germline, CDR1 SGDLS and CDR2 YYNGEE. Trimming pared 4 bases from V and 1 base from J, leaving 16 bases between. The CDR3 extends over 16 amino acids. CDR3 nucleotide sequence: TGTGCCAGCAGCCCTACGGCTCTAGCGCGCACAGATACGCAGTATTTT. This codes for CASSPTALARTDTQYF.

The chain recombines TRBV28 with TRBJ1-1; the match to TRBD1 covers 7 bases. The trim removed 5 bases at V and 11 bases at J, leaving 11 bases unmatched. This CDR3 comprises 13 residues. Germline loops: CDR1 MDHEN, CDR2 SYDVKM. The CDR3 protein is CASSPVEGAQAFF. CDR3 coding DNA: TGTGCCAGCAGTCCCGTGGAGGGGGCGCAGGCTTTCTTT. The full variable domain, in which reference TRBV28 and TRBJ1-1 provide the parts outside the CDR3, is DVKVTQSSRYLVKRTGEKVFLECVQDMDHENMFWYRQDPGLGLRLIYFSYDVKMKEKGDIPEGYSVSREKKERFSLILESASTNQTSMYLCASSPVEGAQAFFGQGTRLTVV.

Here the CDR3 DNA reads TGTGCCAGTAGTTCCTATGGACAGTTCGAGCAGTACTTC. Protein: CASSSYGQFEQYF. This chain links TRBV19 with TRBJ2-7, with D perhaps TRBD1 (6 bases). The CDR3 has 13 amino acids. V lost 5 bases and J 6 bases, leaving 14 bases between the germline ends. CDR1 and CDR2 from the germline V gene are LNHDA and SQIVND (reference sequence).

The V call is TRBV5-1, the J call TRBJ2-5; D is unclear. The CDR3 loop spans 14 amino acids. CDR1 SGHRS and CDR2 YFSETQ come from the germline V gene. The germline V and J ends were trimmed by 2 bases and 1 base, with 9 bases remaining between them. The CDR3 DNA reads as TGCGCCAGCAGCTTAGACACTTCCCAAGAGACCCAGTACTTC. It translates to CASSLDTSQETQYF.

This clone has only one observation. The CDR3 loop is CATSDLVLAGGSSYNEQFF. The CDR3 region has the DNA TGTGCCACCAGTGATCTCGTACTAGCGGGGGGAAGCTCCTACAATGAGCAGTTCTTC. The V call is TRBV24-1, the J call TRBJ2-1; 12 nucleotides match TRBD2. Germline V gene data show CDR1 as KGHDR and CDR2 as SFDVKD. This CDR3 is 19 amino acids long. With V trimmed by 3 bases and J by 0 bases, 8 bases remained unmatched.

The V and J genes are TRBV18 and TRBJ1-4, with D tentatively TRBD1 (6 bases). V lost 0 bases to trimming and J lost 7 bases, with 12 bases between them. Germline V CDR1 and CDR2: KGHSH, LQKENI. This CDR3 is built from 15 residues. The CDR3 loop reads CASSPPQGLGEKLFF. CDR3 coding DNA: TGTGCCAGCTCACCACCGCAGGGGTTAGGTGAAAAACTGTTTTTT.

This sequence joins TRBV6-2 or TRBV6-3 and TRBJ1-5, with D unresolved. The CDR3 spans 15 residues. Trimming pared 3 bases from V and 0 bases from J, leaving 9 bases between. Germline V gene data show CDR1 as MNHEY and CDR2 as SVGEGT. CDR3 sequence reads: CASSYVPHSNQPQHF. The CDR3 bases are TGTGCCAGCAGTTATGTTCCACATAGCAATCAGCCCCAGCATTTT.

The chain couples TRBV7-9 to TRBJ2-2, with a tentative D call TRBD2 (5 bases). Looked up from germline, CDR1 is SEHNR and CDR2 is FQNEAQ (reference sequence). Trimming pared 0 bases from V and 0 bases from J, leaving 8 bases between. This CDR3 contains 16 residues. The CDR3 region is CASSLAPGSNTGELFF. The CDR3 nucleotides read TGTGCCAGCAGCTTAGCTCCGGGATCGAACACCGGGGAGCTGTTTTTT.

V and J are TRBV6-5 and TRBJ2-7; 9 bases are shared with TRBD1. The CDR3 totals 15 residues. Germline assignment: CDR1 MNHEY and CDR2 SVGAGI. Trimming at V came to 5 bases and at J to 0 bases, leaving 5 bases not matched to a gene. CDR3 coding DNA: TGTGCCAGCAGTCTGGGACAGGGAAGCTCCTACGAGCAGTACTTC. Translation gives CASSLGQGSSYEQYF.

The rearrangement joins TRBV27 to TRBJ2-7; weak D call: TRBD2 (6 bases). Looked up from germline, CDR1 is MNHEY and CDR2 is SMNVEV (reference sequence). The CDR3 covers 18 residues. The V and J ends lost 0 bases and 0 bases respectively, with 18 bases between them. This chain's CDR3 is CASSLSQRQWEDSYEQYF. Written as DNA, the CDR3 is TGTGCCAGCAGTTTATCGCAACGCCAATGGGAGGACTCCTACGAGCAGTACTTC.

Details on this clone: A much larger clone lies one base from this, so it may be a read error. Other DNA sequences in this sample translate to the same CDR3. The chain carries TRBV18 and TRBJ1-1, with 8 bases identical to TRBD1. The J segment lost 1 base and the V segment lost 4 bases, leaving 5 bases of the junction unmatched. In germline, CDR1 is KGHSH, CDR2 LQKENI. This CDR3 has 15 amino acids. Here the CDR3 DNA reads TGTGCCAGCTCACTGCGGACAGGGAGGAACACTGAAGCTTTCTTT. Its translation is CASSLRTGRNTEAFF. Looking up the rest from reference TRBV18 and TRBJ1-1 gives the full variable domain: NAGVMQNPRHLVRRRGQEARLRCSPMKGHSHVYWYRQLPEEGLKFMVYLQKENIIDESGMPKERFSAEFPKEGPSILRIQQVVRGDSAAYFCASSLRTGRNTEAFFGQGTRLTVV.

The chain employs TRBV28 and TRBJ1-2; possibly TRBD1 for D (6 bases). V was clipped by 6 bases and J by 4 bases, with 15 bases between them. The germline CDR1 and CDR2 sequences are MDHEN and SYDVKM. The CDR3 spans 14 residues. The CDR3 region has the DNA TGTGCCAGCAGCGAACCGGGACAACTCTATGGCTACACCTTC. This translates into CASSEPGQLYGYTF.

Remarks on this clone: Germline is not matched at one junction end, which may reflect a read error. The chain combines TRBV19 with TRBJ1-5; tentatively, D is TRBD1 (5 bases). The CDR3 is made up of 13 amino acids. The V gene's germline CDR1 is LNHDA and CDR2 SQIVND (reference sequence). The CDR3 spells CVSSQSGNQPQHF. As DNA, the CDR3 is TGTGTCAGTAGTCAATCAGGGAATCAGCCCCAGCATTTT.

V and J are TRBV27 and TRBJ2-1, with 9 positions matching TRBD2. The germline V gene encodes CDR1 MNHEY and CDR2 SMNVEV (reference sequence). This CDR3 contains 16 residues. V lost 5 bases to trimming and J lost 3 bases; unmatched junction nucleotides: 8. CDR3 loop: CASSRISGRFYNEQFF. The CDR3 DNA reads TGTGCCAGCAGTCGGATCAGCGGGAGGTTCTACAATGAGCAGTTCTTC.

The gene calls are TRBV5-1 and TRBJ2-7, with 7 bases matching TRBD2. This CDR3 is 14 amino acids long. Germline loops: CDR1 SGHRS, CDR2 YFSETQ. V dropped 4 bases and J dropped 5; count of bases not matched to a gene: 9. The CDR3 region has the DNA TGCGCCAGCAGCCCAGGACTAGTCGCACACGAGCAGTACTTC. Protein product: CASSPGLVAHEQYF.

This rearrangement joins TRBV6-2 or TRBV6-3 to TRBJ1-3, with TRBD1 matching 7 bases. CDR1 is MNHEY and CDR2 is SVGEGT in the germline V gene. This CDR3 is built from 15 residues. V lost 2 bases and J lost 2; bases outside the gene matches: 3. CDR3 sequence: CASSYGTVAGNTIYF. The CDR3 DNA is TGTGCCAGCAGTTACGGGACAGTCGCTGGAAACACCATATATTTT.

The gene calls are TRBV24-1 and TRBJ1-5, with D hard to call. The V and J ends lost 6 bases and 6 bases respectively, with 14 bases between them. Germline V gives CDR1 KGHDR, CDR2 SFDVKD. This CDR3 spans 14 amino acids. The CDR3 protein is CATSHRGVAQPQHF. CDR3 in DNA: TGTGCCACCAGTCACCGCGGGGTGGCTCAGCCCCAGCATTTT.

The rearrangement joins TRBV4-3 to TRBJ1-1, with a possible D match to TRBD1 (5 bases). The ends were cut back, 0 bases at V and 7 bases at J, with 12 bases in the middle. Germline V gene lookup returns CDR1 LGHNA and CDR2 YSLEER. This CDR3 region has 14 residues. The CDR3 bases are TGCGCCAGCAGCCAAGATTCGGGGGTTGGTGAAGCTTTCTTT. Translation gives CASSQDSGVGEAFF.